A selection of T cell receptor beta chains follows, all from one sample in a study of response to subunit inactivated influenza vaccine. TCRdb re-called the RT-PCR reads through MiXCR, storing one row per CDR3 protein. The sample has about 500,000 distinct CDR3 sequences, approximately 15% seen once. The sample in question was CD4+ T cells sorted from PBMCs, obtained 23 to 25 months after vaccination. The receptor source for this set is a man aged 50 to 69 who received an inactivated influenza vaccine. Both conserved end residues are part of each CDR3. D genes are given only for firm matches. Size tells how often a clone was seen (once, few, many) or the class of an expanded clone, and some rows leave it out.

TRBV7-9,few,TRBJ2-3,-,CASSLWRGMGADTQYF,TGTGCCAGCAGCCTCTGGCGGGGCATGGGGGCAGATACGCAGTATTTT
TRBV9,few,TRBJ1-6,-,CASSADGSSSPLHF,TGTGCCAGCAGCGCGGACGGCTCCAGTTCACCCCTCCACTTT
TRBV7-9,-,TRBJ1-2,-,CASSLSMNYGYTF,TGTGCCAGCAGCTTATCGATGAACTATGGCTACACCTTC
TRBV5-1,-,TRBJ2-1,TRBD2,CASSPRTSGTNEQFF,TGCGCCAGCAGCCCAAGGACTAGCGGCACCAATGAGCAGTTCTTC
TRBV20-1,-,TRBJ1-6,-,CSDGQQGRSYNSPLHF,TGCAGTGATGGACAACAGGGCCGCTCCTATAATTCACCCCTCCACTTT
TRBV7-9,few,TRBJ1-5,-,CASSLALNGGNQPQHF,TGTGCCAGCAGCTTAGCGCTAAATGGCGGGAATCAGCCCCAGCATTTT
TRBV29-1,few,TRBJ1-1,TRBD1,CSVLGQTKNEAFF,TGCAGCGTTTTGGGACAGACAAAAAATGAAGCTTTCTTT
TRBV5-5,-,TRBJ1-4,-,CASSLGGRGNDKLFF,TGTGCCAGCAGCTTGGGGGGGCGAGGGAATGATAAACTGTTTTTT
TRBV20-1,few,TRBJ2-7,TRBD2,CSALSLAGGPYEQYF,TGCAGTGCTTTAAGTTTAGCGGGAGGGCCTTACGAGCAGTACTTC
TRBV4-2,many,TRBJ2-1,TRBD1,CASSQDRANEQFF,TGTGCCAGCAGCCAGGACAGGGCCAATGAGCAGTTCTTC
TRBV27,many,TRBJ2-1,-,CASSFVRGNEQFF,TGTGCCAGCAGTTTTGTTAGAGGCAATGAGCAGTTCTTC
TRBV7-2,few,TRBJ2-7,-,CASSLIQDSSYEQYF,TGTGCCAGCAGCCTAATACAGGATAGCTCCTACGAGCAGTACTTC
TRBV15,few,TRBJ2-1,-,CATSRDPASSSYNEQFF,TGTGCCACCAGCAGAGATCCCGCTAGCAGCTCCTACAATGAGCAGTTCTTC
TRBV5-1,many,TRBJ2-4,-,CASSPVGGIQYF,TGCGCCAGCAGCCCAGTGGGGGGCATTCAGTACTTC
TRBV10-3,few,TRBJ2-5,TRBD2,CATQQALAGKETQYF,TGTGCCACGCAACAGGCCTTAGCGGGAAAAGAGACCCAGTACTTC
TRBV28,many,TRBJ1-6,-,CASSLPDDSYNSPLHF,TGTGCCAGCTCCCTACCAGACGACTCCTATAATTCACCCCTCCACTTT
TRBV3-1,-,TRBJ2-7,TRBD1,CASSQQGQGNYEQYF,TGTGCCAGCAGCCAACAAGGACAGGGGAACTACGAGCAGTACTTC
TRBV5-6,few,TRBJ2-3,-,CASSTNTDTQYF,TGTGCCAGCAGCACGAACACAGATACGCAGTATTTT
TRBV20-1,-,TRBJ1-1,-,CSARVGGDTVRAFF,TGCAGTGCTAGAGTTGGAGGGGACACAGTGAGAGCTTTCTTT
TRBV5-1,-,TRBJ2-7,-,CASSPDSNSYEQYF,TGCGCCAGCAGCCCTGACTCCAACTCCTACGAGCAGTACTTC
TRBV7-2,few,TRBJ2-2,-,CASSFTGQHTGELFF,TGTGCCAGCAGCTTTACGGGACAACACACCGGGGAGCTGTTTTTT
TRBV12-3/TRBV12-4,-,TRBJ1-1,-,CASRQTLYPGNTEAFF,TGTGCCAGCAGGCAGACACTTTACCCCGGGAACACTGAAGCTTTCTTT
TRBV12-3/TRBV12-4,many,TRBJ2-1,-,CASSLSSYNEQFF,TGTGCCAGCAGTTTAAGCTCCTACAATGAGCAGTTCTTC
TRBV20-1,-,TRBJ2-7,-,CCAAPRTATYEQYF,TGCTGTGCGGCCCCCCGGACAGCTACCTACGAGCAGTACTTC
TRBV7-2,few,TRBJ1-1,-,CASTHLWDTEAFF,TGTGCCAGCACACACCTCTGGGACACTGAAGCTTTCTTT
TRBV2,many,TRBJ2-3,-,CASSSLHLADTQYF,TGTGCCAGCAGCTCCCTCCACTTGGCAGATACGCAGTATTTT
TRBV9,few,TRBJ1-6,-,CASSVAQGSNSPLHF,TGTGCCAGCAGCGTAGCGCAGGGGTCAAATTCACCCCTCCACTTT
TRBV7-6,-,TRBJ2-3,-,CASSLAGLWNTDTQYF,TGTGCCAGCAGCTTAGCCGGACTCTGGAACACAGATACGCAGTATTTT
TRBV6-5,few,TRBJ2-7,-,CASSFTQQGYYEQYF,TGTGCCAGCAGTTTTACCCAACAGGGATACTACGAGCAGTACTTC
TRBV20-1,few,TRBJ2-2,-,CSARDGAGNTGELFF,TGCAGTGCTAGAGATGGGGCGGGGAACACCGGGGAGCTGTTTTTT
TRBV20-1,-,TRBJ1-1,-,CSARDGKGRGTEAFF,TGCAGTGCTAGAGATGGGAAGGGGAGAGGCACTGAAGCTTTCTTT
TRBV5-1,-,TRBJ2-5,-,CASSSGTKKETQYF,TGCGCCAGCAGCTCCGGGACAAAAAAAGAGACCCAGTACTTC
TRBV12-3/TRBV12-4,-,TRBJ1-4,TRBD1,CASSLGQGVATNEKLFF,TGTGCCAGCAGTTTAGGACAGGGGGTAGCAACTAATGAAAAACTGTTTTTT
TRBV20-1,few,TRBJ1-3,-,CSALRTSSGNTIYF,TGCAGTGCTTTACGGACATCCTCTGGAAACACCATATATTTT
TRBV28,-,TRBJ2-4,-,CASIGANIQYF,TGTGCCAGCATTGGGGCGAACATTCAGTACTTC
TRBV12-3/TRBV12-4,few,TRBJ1-1,-,CASSLGVEGKAFF,TGTGCCAGCAGTTTAGGGGTCGAAGGGAAAGCTTTCTTT
TRBV5-6,-,TRBJ1-1,-,CASSSHRAPRQEAFF,TGTGCCAGCAGCTCCCACAGAGCGCCACGTCAAGAAGCTTTCTTT
TRBV7-2,-,TRBJ2-1,-,CASSFRRDNNEQFF,TGTGCCAGCAGCTTTCGGCGGGACAACAATGAGCAGTTCTTC
TRBV4-2,few,TRBJ2-3,-,CASSQGGSDTQYF,TGTGCCAGCAGCCAAGGCGGGTCAGATACGCAGTATTTT
TRBV19,few,TRBJ2-2,TRBD1,CASSGWGQSTNTGELFF,TGTGCCAGTAGTGGCTGGGGACAGAGCACAAACACCGGGGAGCTGTTTTTT
TRBV2,-,TRBJ2-1,TRBD1,CASSDPRGTYNEQFF,TGTGCCAGCAGTGACCCCAGGGGGACCTACAATGAGCAGTTCTTC
TRBV3-1,few,TRBJ2-1,TRBD2,CASRVNSGRGNEQFF,TGTGCCAGCAGGGTTAATAGCGGGAGAGGCAATGAGCAGTTCTTC
TRBV7-9,few,TRBJ2-1,TRBD2,CASSPDGTRSGNEQFF,TGTGCCAGCAGCCCAGACGGGACTAGGAGTGGTAATGAGCAGTTCTTC
TRBV5-1,-,TRBJ2-1,TRBD2,CASSLEPGLASYNEQFF,TGCGCCAGCAGCTTAGAACCGGGACTAGCGAGCTACAATGAGCAGTTCTTC
TRBV6-5,-,TRBJ1-1,-,CASSYRQGGTEAFF,TGTGCCAGCAGTTACCGGCAGGGAGGCACTGAAGCTTTCTTT
TRBV14,few,TRBJ2-3,-,CASSQDRGRWNHTQYF,TGTGCCAGCAGCCAAGATAGAGGCCGCTGGAATCATACGCAGTATTTT
TRBV2,few,TRBJ2-2,-,CASGQSTPGSCFF,-
TRBV5-1,-,TRBJ1-5,-,CASSSGHGSNQPQHF,TGCGCCAGCAGTTCGGGACATGGGAGCAATCAGCCCCAGCATTTT
TRBV6-2/TRBV6-3,-,TRBJ1-2,-,CASSFPVGFYGYTF,TGTGCCAGCAGTTTCCCCGTTGGATTCTATGGCTACACCTTC
TRBV7-8,-,TRBJ1-3,-,CASSLASNRAGNTIYF,TGTGCCAGCAGCTTAGCGAGTAACAGGGCTGGAAACACCATATATTTT
TRBV9,-,TRBJ2-5,TRBD2,CASSPSIRLADQETQYF,TGTGCCAGCAGCCCCTCGATCCGACTAGCGGATCAAGAGACCCAGTACTTC